This T cell receptor beta chain is from a study of shared clonotypes between healthy human individuals. V lost 7 bases and J 6 bases, leaving 19 bases between the germline ends. The germline CDR1 and CDR2 sequences are MNHEY and SMNVEV (reference sequence). The CDR3 is made up of 14 amino acids. This table comes from immunoSEQ multiplex PCR, and its TCRdb copy is limited to in-frame clones, with some not included. The data show about 680,000 clones, about 91% seen once. Naive CD8 cells comprised CD45RO-negative, CCR7-positively selected cells, excluding terminally differentiated effector memory CD45RA+ cells.

The receptor was isolated from a man under 40 in good health. V and J are TRBV27 and TRBJ2-7, with a possible D match to TRBD2 (7 bases). Specimen: naive CD8+ T cells sorted from blood. The CDR3 coding sequence is TGTGCCAGCACCCTCCTTGGGGGGGCCGGCGAGCAGTACTTC. Translating gives CASTLLGGAGEQYF.